The 32 T cell receptor beta chains below come from one sample, sequenced in a study of OX40 agonist ivuxolimab in advanced cancers. Using immunoSEQ multiplex PCR, the repertoire was profiled, and TCRdb retains in-frame clones only, with some absent. The data show 30,000 to 35,000 clones, with around 90% seen just once and approximately 4% held by the top ten. Sequencing used CD4+ or CD8+ T cells sorted from blood, obtained in a trial of the OX40 agonist ivuxolimab. The receptors here all came from an adult with an advanced solid tumor such as melanoma, head and neck, liver or kidney cancer.

This sequence joins TRBV9 and TRBJ1-3; 9 bases are shared with TRBD1. V lost 0 bases, J lost 0 bases, and 1 base stayed unmatched. Germline V gene data show CDR1 as SGDLS and CDR2 as YYNGEE. The CDR3 runs to 16 residues. The CDR3 sequence is CASSVGTGASGNTIYF. The CDR3 DNA sequence: TGTGCCAGCAGCGTAGGGACAGGGGCCTCTGGAAACACCATATATTTT.

The chain has TRBV5-1 and TRBJ2-2; 7 nucleotides match TRBD2. V lost 4 bases to trimming and J lost 5 bases; unmatched junction nucleotides: 8. The germline V gene has CDR1 SGHRS and CDR2 YFSETQ. This CDR3 is 15 amino acids long. The CDR3 DNA is TGCGCCAGCAGCCCTGGGGGGGTTTTAACCGGGGAGCTGTTTTTT. Its protein product is CASSPGGVLTGELFF.

The table lists this clone with a count of one. The CDR3 here is CASSIFRSGNQPQHF. The CDR3 DNA follows: TGTGCCAGTAGTATTTTTAGGTCGGGCAATCAGCCCCAGCATTTT. This sequence joins TRBV19 and TRBJ1-5, with D unresolved. This CDR3 comprises 15 residues. Germline CDR1 reads LNHDA; CDR2 reads SQIVND (reference sequence). Deletions cut 3 bases from V and 2 bases from J, with 11 bases between. The entire variable domain, with the rest obtained from reference TRBV19 and TRBJ1-5, is as follows: DGGITQSPKYLFRKEGQNVTLSCEQNLNHDAMYWYRQDPGQGLRLIYYSQIVNDFQKGDIAEGYSVSREKKESFPLTVTSAQKNPTAFYLCASSIFRSGNQPQHFGDGTRLSIL.

This chain connects TRBV19 to TRBJ1-4, with D uncertain. Germline V lookup: CDR1 LNHDA, CDR2 SQIVND (reference sequence). The V and J ends lost 4 bases and 3 bases respectively, with 12 bases between them. This CDR3 is built from 15 residues. CDR3 bases: TGTGCCAGTAGTAGCCGGGCAGAACCTAATGAAAAACTGTTTTTT. As protein: CASSSRAEPNEKLFF.

J is TRBJ2-5 and V is TRBV9, with 9 bases identical to TRBD2. The CDR3 runs 15 residues. The J segment lost 5 bases and the V segment lost 5 bases, leaving 10 bases of the junction unmatched. Germline lookup yields CDR1 SGDLS and CDR2 YYNGEE. As DNA, the CDR3 is TGTGCCAGCAGTCGTGCGGGAGGGCCGGGGGAGACCCAGTACTTC. Translation: CASSRAGGPGETQYF.

The chain employs TRBV30 and TRBJ1-1; no clear D. Trimming removed 3 bases at V and 2 bases at J, with 13 bases between. Germline V gene lookup returns CDR1 GTSNPN and CDR2 SVGIG (reference sequence). The CDR3 has 14 residues. The CDR3 is CAWSGGLPNTEAFF. DNA for the CDR3: TGTGCCTGGAGCGGAGGACTGCCTAACACTGAAGCTTTCTTT.

The chain employs TRBV28 and TRBJ2-1; D unresolved. This CDR3 spans 11 amino acids. The V end was cut by 3 bases, the J end by 8 bases, with 5 bases between. Germline V gene sequence: CDR1 MDHEN, CDR2 SYDVKM. As DNA, the CDR3 is TGTGCCAGCAGTTTCGCGGATGAGCAGTTCTTC. Translated, it gives CASSFADEQFF.

CDR3 DNA sequence: TGCAGCGTTGATGAAGGGAGGAACATTCAGTACTTC. Its protein is CSVDEGRNIQYF. The chain has TRBV29-1 and TRBJ2-4; a possible D gene is TRBD2 (6 bases). With 3 bases removed from V and 7 bases from J, the gap between germline ends came to 10 bases. Germline lookup yields CDR1 SQVTM and CDR2 ANQGSEA. The CDR3 has 12 amino acids.

DNA of the CDR3: TGTGCCAGCAAATTGGTAGGGAATTTTAACACCGGGGAGCTGTTTTTT. Protein product: CASKLVGNFNTGELFF. This chain links TRBV27 with TRBJ2-2; D remains unclear. The CDR3 extends over 16 amino acids. The germline V gene encodes CDR1 MNHEY and CDR2 SMNVEV (reference sequence). Trimming shortened V by 7 bases and J by 2 bases, and 17 bases separated the two germline ends.

The chain has TRBV9 and TRBJ2-1, with TRBD2 matching over 12 bases. With 4 bases clipped from V and 4 bases from J, the junction kept 3 bases outside the gene matches. This CDR3 has 15 amino acids. CDR1 and CDR2 from the germline V gene are SGDLS and YYNGEE. The CDR3 protein is CASSQTSGGYNEQFF. The CDR3 nucleotides are TGTGCCAGCAGCCAAACTAGCGGGGGGTACAATGAGCAGTTCTTC.

The J gene is TRBJ2-1, the V gene TRBV28; D perhaps matches TRBD2 (5 bases). The CDR3 covers 17 residues. CDR1 is MDHEN and CDR2 is SYDVKM in the germline V gene. The V end lost 2 bases, the J end lost 1 base, and 15 bases lay between the germline ends. As DNA, the CDR3 is TGTGCCAGCAGTTTAGGTAGCGCCCGTTTTTCCTACAATGAGCAGTTCTTC. This translates into CASSLGSARFSYNEQFF.

Written as DNA, the CDR3 is TGTGCCAGCAGCATAGGACTAGCGGGAGGCGTAGCCTACGAGCAGTACTTC. Amino acid sequence: CASSIGLAGGVAYEQYF. This rearrangement joins TRBV5-4 to TRBJ2-7, with 14 positions matching TRBD2. CDR1 is SGHNT and CDR2 is YYREEE in the germline V gene (reference sequence). The CDR3 extends over 17 amino acids. V lost 4 bases to trimming and J lost 2 bases; unmatched junction nucleotides: 8.

This clone was picked up a small number of times. The chain carries TRBV12-5 and TRBJ1-2, with a tentative D call TRBD1 (5 bases). Trimming shortened V by 7 bases and J by 2 bases, and 8 bases separated the two germline ends. The CDR3 has 12 amino acids. Germline CDR1 and CDR2: LGHNT and FRNRAP. CDR3 in amino acids: CASATGNYGYTF. The CDR3 DNA reads TGTGCTAGTGCCACAGGAAACTATGGCTACACCTTC.

The V and J genes are TRBV4-2 and TRBJ2-5; TRBD1 agrees at 7 bases. Per the germline V gene, CDR1 is LGHNA and CDR2 is YNFKEQ. J gave up 5 bases and V 2 bases, and 5 bases lay outside the gene matches. This CDR3 is 14 amino acids long. DNA for the CDR3: TGTGCCAGCAGCCAAACTGACAGGGCGGAGACCCAGTACTTC. Amino acid sequence: CASSQTDRAETQYF.

The chain is built from TRBV28 and TRBJ2-5; no reliable D call. The DNA end is more similar to TRBJ2-7, so the J call may be wrong. The CDR3 runs 11 residues. Per the germline V gene, CDR1 is MDHEN and CDR2 is SYDVKM. The CDR3 loop is CASGSAAEQYF. As DNA, the CDR3 is TGTGCCAGCGGGTCTGCGGCCGAGCAGTACTTC.

The rearrangement uses TRBV2 and TRBJ2-5, with D possibly matching TRBD2 (6 bases). The V end was cut by 4 bases, the J end by 5 bases, with 17 bases between. From germline, CDR1 is SNHLY and CDR2 FYNNEI. This CDR3 contains 15 residues. CDR3 in amino acids: CASSGIISGGETQYF. The CDR3 DNA reads TGTGCCAGCAGTGGAATTATTTCCGGAGGGGAGACCCAGTACTTC.

The CDR3 coding sequence is TGTGCCAGCAGCTTAAGTACCAACCAAGAGACCCAGTACTTC. Residues: CASSLSTNQETQYF. The chain uses TRBV11-2 and TRBJ2-5; D is ambiguous. V was clipped by 2 bases and J by 0 bases, with 7 bases between them. CDR1 and CDR2 (germline): SGHAT, FQNNGV. CDR3 length: 14 amino acids.

V gene TRBV7-9 combines with J gene TRBJ1-1; maybe TRBD1 (5 bases). With 5 bases removed from V and 2 bases from J, the gap between germline ends came to 9 bases. CDR3 size: 13 residues. Germline V gene lookup returns CDR1 SEHNR and CDR2 FQNEAQ (reference sequence). CDR3 sequence: CASSTDSNTEAFF. CDR3 coding DNA: TGTGCCAGCAGCACCGACAGTAACACTGAAGCTTTCTTT.

The rearrangement uses TRBV5-1 and TRBJ2-7; no reliable D call. Germline lookup yields CDR1 SGHRS and CDR2 YFSETQ. The CDR3 extends over 14 amino acids. Trimming removed 0 bases from V and 0 bases from J, with 7 bases in between. The CDR3 reads CASSLVSDSYEQYF. In nucleotides, the CDR3 is TGCGCCAGCAGCTTGGTTTCCGACTCCTACGAGCAGTACTTC.

This chain links TRBV10-1 with TRBJ2-5; no reliable D call. V was cut by 4 bases and J by 2 bases, with 2 bases left in between. This CDR3 is 11 amino acids long. CDR1 and CDR2 (germline): WNHNN, SYGVQD (reference sequence). CDR3 protein: CASSVQETQYF. CDR3 coding DNA: TGCGCCAGCAGTGTTCAAGAGACCCAGTACTTC.

The gene calls are TRBV7-8 and TRBJ1-1; D is possibly TRBD1 (6 bases). This CDR3 contains 16 residues. Germline assignment: CDR1 SGHVS and CDR2 FQNEAQ. V lost 5 bases and J lost 4, with 20 bases in between. The CDR3, as DNA: TGTGCCAGCAGCCCAAGCCCAGGGGATTTCCGCACTGAAGCTTTCTTT. It codes for CASSPSPGDFRTEAFF.

CDR3 nucleotides: TGTGCCAGCAGTGGGACAGGGGGCATGGGCTACACCTTC. As protein: CASSGTGGMGYTF. This chain joins TRBV2 and TRBJ1-2; 11 bases fit TRBD1. Germline V gives CDR1 SNHLY, CDR2 FYNNEI. J gave up 8 bases and V 4 bases, and 3 bases lay outside the gene matches. The CDR3 runs 13 residues. The full variable domain, its missing parts supplied by reference TRBV2 and TRBJ1-2, is EPEVTQTPSHQVTQMGQEVILRCVPISNHLYFYWYRQILGQKVEFLVSFYNNEISEKSEIFDDQFSVERPDGSNFTLKIRSTKLEDSAMYFCASSGTGGMGYTFGSGTRLTVV.

This chain connects TRBV5-5 to TRBJ2-6, with D possibly called TRBD1 or TRBD2 (5 bases each). CDR3 length: 18 residues. V was trimmed by 0 bases and J by 0 bases, leaving 13 bases between them. Germline CDR1 reads SGHKS; CDR2 reads YYEKEE (reference sequence). DNA for the CDR3: TGTGCCAGCAGCTTGGATGGGGACGTGTACTCTGGGGCCAACGTCCTGACTTTC. It specifies CASSLDGDVYSGANVLTF.

A single count supports this clone. V and J are TRBV7-6 and TRBJ2-7; D ambiguous. Per the germline V gene, CDR1 is SGHVS and CDR2 is FNYEAQ. This CDR3 has 12 residues. V was shortened by 5 bases and J by 6 bases, with 11 bases between the two germline ends. Here the CDR3 DNA reads TGTGCCAGCAGCCCGATTACCGCCGAGCAGTACTTC. Encoded protein: CASSPITAEQYF.

The rearrangement joins TRBV5-1 to TRBJ2-1, with TRBD1 identical over 9 bases. Germline V gives CDR1 SGHRS, CDR2 YFSETQ. The V gene end was trimmed by 4 bases and the J gene end by 4 bases; junction bases not matched to a gene: 9. This CDR3 has 16 residues. The CDR3 bases are TGCGCCAGCAGCCTGGGGGGGACAGGGCCTTACAATGAGCAGTTCTTC. Amino acids: CASSLGGTGPYNEQFF.

The chain carries TRBV10-3 and TRBJ2-7; 7 nucleotides line up with TRBD1. There are 12 residues in the CDR3. V lost 6 bases to trimming and J lost 4 bases; unmatched junction nucleotides: 3. In germline, CDR1 is ENHRY, CDR2 SYGVKD. CDR3 nucleotides: TGTGCCATCAGCCAGGGACAGTACGAGCAGTACTTC. This translates into CAISQGQYEQYF.

The CDR3 here is CASSLSGYEQFF. The DNA for the CDR3 is TGTGCCAGCAGCTTAAGCGGGTATGAGCAGTTCTTC. The chain recombines TRBV7-2 with TRBJ2-1; possibly TRBD2 for D (6 bases). From germline, CDR1 is SGHTA and CDR2 FQGNSA. Deletions cut 2 bases from V and 8 bases from J, with 7 bases between. The CDR3 has 12 residues.

This chain joins TRBV6-5 and TRBJ2-1, with TRBD2 matching 7 bases. The CDR3 runs to 14 residues. Trimming removed 6 bases from V and 4 bases from J; junction bases left unmatched: 6. The germline gives CDR1 MNHEY, CDR2 SVGAGI. The CDR3 spells CASRLLALYNEQFF. The CDR3 nucleotides read TGTGCCAGCAGGCTACTAGCGCTATACAATGAGCAGTTCTTC.

The chain links TRBV5-1 to TRBJ1-6; 10 nucleotides agree with TRBD1. V trimming: 3 bases; J trimming: 9 bases; junction bases outside the gene matches: 9. Germline values: CDR1 SGHRS, CDR2 YFSETQ. The CDR3 runs 16 residues. Here the CDR3 reads CASSSHSGTGVSPLHF. The CDR3 DNA reads as TGCGCCAGCAGCTCACACTCCGGGACAGGGGTTTCACCCCTCCACTTT.

V and J are TRBV4-2 and TRBJ2-1, with 7 bases that match TRBD2. Germline CDR1 is LGHNA and CDR2 is YNFKEQ. V lost 0 bases and J lost 9; bases outside the gene matches: 14. The CDR3 length is 17 residues. The DNA for the CDR3 is TGTGCCAGCAGCCAAGATTCGCCTAGCGGACAATCGGGTGAGCAGTTCTTC. Protein product: CASSQDSPSGQSGEQFF.

The chain couples TRBV10-3 to TRBJ2-1, with 8 positions matching TRBD2. The CDR3 covers 17 residues. Germline CDR1 is ENHRY and CDR2 is SYGVKD. Unmatched junction bases numbered 4, after V lost 0 bases and J lost 0 bases. The CDR3: CAISESLADNSYNEQFF. CDR3 sequence (DNA): TGTGCCATCAGTGAGTCACTAGCGGACAACTCCTACAATGAGCAGTTCTTC.

This clone appeared a few times. J is TRBJ2-1 and V is TRBV19; the D gene could be TRBD1 or TRBD2 (5 bases each). This CDR3 spans 16 amino acids. The germline V and J ends were trimmed by 4 bases and 2 bases, with 15 bases remaining between them. Germline CDR1 LNHDA, CDR2 SQIVND (reference sequence). CDR3 sequence: CASSKTSGRTYNEQFF. The CDR3 DNA sequence: TGTGCCAGTAGTAAAACTTCAGGGAGAACCTACAATGAGCAGTTCTTC.